Listed here are 7 T cell receptor beta chains from one sample, sequenced in a study of identical twins. TCRdb reprocessed the 5' RACE reads via MiXCR and lists one record per CDR3 protein. The profile shows approximately 260,000 distinct CDR3 sequences, approximately 8.6% of them singletons. These data are also associated with another study on yellow fever vaccine responses in identical twins.

Sample: CD8+ T cells sorted from blood. These TCRs come from a woman between 18 and 29 years old in good health.

The rearrangement links TRBV5-6 to TRBJ2-6; D might be TRBD2 (5 bases). The CDR3 spans 17 residues. Germline CDR1 SGHDT, CDR2 YYEEEE. Trimming removed 4 bases from V and 2 bases from J, with 16 bases in between. The CDR3, as DNA: TGTGCCAGCAGCCTCTGGACCGGACTCACTGGGGCCAACGTCCTGACTTTC. Translated, it gives CASSLWTGLTGANVLTF.

This clonotype was detected many times. The genes are TRBV20-1 and TRBJ2-3, with a tentative D call TRBD1 (6 bases). This CDR3 comprises 13 residues. V was clipped by 4 bases and J by 1 base, with 9 bases between them. From germline, CDR1 is DFQATT and CDR2 SNEGSKA (reference sequence). CDR3 in amino acids: CSAMDRRTDTQYF. In DNA form, the CDR3 reads TGCAGTGCTATGGACAGACGCACAGATACGCAGTATTTT.

This clonotype was found many times. The CDR3 coding sequence is TGCAGTGCTAGAGATTACGGGGCTCTAGGGCCCGATGAGCAGTTCTTC. It codes for CSARDYGALGPDEQFF. The chain has TRBV20-1 and TRBJ2-1; D tentatively fits TRBD1 or TRBD2 (5 bases each). The CDR3 consists of 16 residues. Trimming removed 0 bases at V and 8 bases at J, with 20 bases between. CDR1 and CDR2 (germline): DFQATT, SNEGSKA (reference sequence).

A few counts support this clonotype. This chain joins TRBV5-1 and TRBJ2-7; D is unclear. The length of the CDR3 is 13 residues. Per germline, CDR1 SGHRS and CDR2 YFSETQ. V lost 1 base and J lost 2, with 7 bases in between. CDR3 in amino acids: CASSLSQTYEQYF. In DNA form, the CDR3 reads TGCGCCAGCAGCTTGTCGCAGACCTACGAGCAGTACTTC.

This clonotype appeared many times. This chain uses TRBV7-2 with TRBJ2-5; 9 nucleotides match TRBD2. The length of the CDR3 is 15 residues. The J segment lost 1 base and the V segment lost 3 bases, leaving 3 bases of the junction unmatched. CDR1 and CDR2 from the germline V gene are SGHTA and FQGNSA. In DNA form, the CDR3 reads TGTGCCAGCAGCTTGGCTAGCGGGACCCAAGAGACCCAGTACTTC. Its protein product is CASSLASGTQETQYF.

This clonotype was observed a few times. The gene calls are TRBV28 and TRBJ1-2; a possible D gene is TRBD1 (6 bases). Looked up from germline, CDR1 is MDHEN and CDR2 is SYDVKM. The V end was cut by 5 bases, the J end by 5 bases, with 12 bases between. This CDR3 spans 13 amino acids. CDR3 sequence (DNA): TGTGCCAGCAGTGACCCAGGGGAGTATGGCTACACCTTC. Its protein is CASSDPGEYGYTF.

This clonotype was found many times. This chain connects TRBV20-1 to TRBJ2-7; 13 nucleotides agree with TRBD2. With 3 bases clipped from V and 5 bases from J, the junction kept 10 bases outside the gene matches. The CDR3 sequence is 16 residues long. In germline, CDR1 is DFQATT, CDR2 SNEGSKA (reference sequence). DNA for the CDR3: TGCAGTGCTAGGATACTAGCGGGAGGGCTCTGGGACGAGCAGTACTTC. Encoded protein: CSARILAGGLWDEQYF.